This T cell receptor beta chain came from a study of neoadjuvant nivolumab and ipilimumab in lung cancer. Trimming removed 5 bases at V and 0 bases at J, with 14 bases between. This CDR3 comprises 15 residues. Germline-derived CDR1 and CDR2 are SGHAT and FQNNGV. Libraries were prepared by immunoSEQ multiplex PCR; TCRdb keeps only in-frame clonotypes and omits some of them. The sample contains some 26,000 clones, approximately 78% of which appear only once. A remark on this clone: The antigen is unknown.

Study-wide results and caveats: TCR clonality did not significantly correlate with pathologic tumor regression.

Specimen: tumor tissue, collected after neoadjuvant nivolumab, alone or with ipilimumab, at or shortly before surgery. This chain connects TRBV11-2 to TRBJ2-7; D is possibly TRBD2 (5 bases). The sequence came from an adult with non-small cell lung cancer. The DNA for the CDR3 is TGTGCCAGCAGCACTCCTCGCGGGTCCTCCTACGAGCAGTACTTC. Its translation: CASSTPRGSSYEQYF.